Presented here are 28 T cell receptor beta chains from one specimen sequenced in a study of Tregs in tolerant kidney transplant recipients. The method was immunoSEQ multiplex PCR; TCRdb's version includes in-frame clones alone and lacks a portion of them. This table has 70,000 to 95,000 clones, about 91% appearing once. The source material was Tregs from blood, sampled before the transplant. The receptors were sampled from a human donor who received a combined kidney and bone marrow transplant.

The chain has TRBV10-2 and TRBJ2-3; weak D call: TRBD1 (5 bases). CDR1 is WSHSY and CDR2 is SAAADI in the germline V gene. This CDR3 region has 14 residues. The V end was cut by 8 bases, the J end by 0 bases, with 12 bases between. This CDR3 reads CASLRQLSTDTQYF. Written as DNA, the CDR3 is TGCGCCAGCCTCCGACAGCTAAGCACAGATACGCAGTATTTT.

This clone has a single count. This chain joins TRBV4-2 and TRBJ1-5; perhaps TRBD1 as D (5 bases). V lost 4 bases and J 5 bases, leaving 12 bases between the germline ends. This CDR3 region has 14 residues. Germline V gene sequence: CDR1 LGHNA, CDR2 YNFKEQ. The CDR3, as DNA: TGTGCCAGCAGCCGACGGGGGGGGGATCAGCCCCAGCATTTT. Translating gives CASSRRGGDQPQHF.

This clone was recorded once. This chain joins TRBV11-2 and TRBJ2-1, with 8 nucleotides matching TRBD2. This CDR3 has 15 amino acids. Per the germline V gene, CDR1 is SGHAT and CDR2 is FQNNGV. With 5 bases clipped from V and 7 bases from J, the junction kept 10 bases outside the gene matches. The CDR3 DNA follows: TGTGCCAGCAGCCCCCAGCGGGAGCTTAGGAATGAGCAGTTCTTC. Amino acids: CASSPQRELRNEQFF.

This clone was seen only a few times. This chain links TRBV6-1 with TRBJ2-3, with 7 positions matching TRBD1. The CDR3 is 14 amino acids. Germline CDR1 and CDR2: MNHNS and SASEGT. V dropped 6 bases and J dropped 3; count of bases not matched to a gene: 6. The CDR3 sequence is CASRDRVGTDTQYF. The CDR3 coding sequence is TGTGCCAGCAGAGACAGGGTAGGAACAGATACGCAGTATTTT.

J is TRBJ1-5 and V is TRBV30, with unresolved D. Germline-derived CDR1 and CDR2 are GTSNPN and SVGIG (reference sequence). The V and J ends lost 0 bases and 2 bases respectively, with 2 bases between them. The length of the CDR3 is 12 residues. CDR3 sequence: CAWSVGNQPQHF. The DNA of the CDR3 is TGTGCCTGGAGTGTCGGCAATCAGCCCCAGCATTTT.

The chain recombines TRBV7-2 with TRBJ2-5, with 8 bases aligning to TRBD2. The CDR3 has 13 amino acids. Germline CDR1 is SGHTA and CDR2 is FQGNSA. V lost 5 bases and J lost 4; bases outside the gene matches: 3. CDR3 nucleotide sequence: TGTGCCAGCAGCGTCGGGGGGGCAGAGACCCAGTACTTC. Amino acids: CASSVGGAETQYF.

CDR3 region: CASSVAGRGGNEQFF. In nucleotides, the CDR3 is TGTGCCAGCAGTGTTGCGGGGAGGGGGGGGAATGAGCAGTTCTTC. The chain couples TRBV25-1 to TRBJ2-1; TRBD2 might be the D (7 bases). The CDR3 extends over 15 amino acids. CDR1 is MGHDK, CDR2 SYGVNS, per germline. Trimming removed 4 bases from V and 7 bases from J, with 17 bases in between. The full variable domain, rest sourced from reference TRBV25-1 and TRBJ2-1, is EADIYQTPRYLVIGTGKKITLECSQTMGHDKMYWYQQDPGMELHLIHYSYGVNSTEKGDLSSESTVSRIRTEHFPLTLESARPSHTSQYLCASSVAGRGGNEQFFGPGTRLTVL.

V usage is TRBV5-1 and J usage is TRBJ2-7; 13 bases are shared with TRBD2. The V gene's germline CDR1 is SGHRS and CDR2 YFSETQ. J gave up 3 bases and V 3 bases, and 6 bases lay outside the gene matches. This CDR3 comprises 16 residues. CDR3 DNA sequence: TGCGCCAGCAGCTGGGGCGGGACTAGCGGGATCTACGAGCAGTACTTC. Translated, it gives CASSWGGTSGIYEQYF.

The chain has TRBV28 and TRBJ2-1; 8 bases are shared with TRBD2. Germline V gene lookup returns CDR1 MDHEN and CDR2 SYDVKM. The CDR3 spans 15 residues. V gave up 6 bases and J gave up 6 bases; unmatched junction bases: 10. The CDR3 DNA follows: TGTGCCAGCAGCCCAACGGGGGGGAGCCGCAATGAGCAGTTCTTC. It yields the protein CASSPTGGSRNEQFF.

Of note for this clone: Within the sample, other DNA sequences also encode this same CDR3. The chain joins TRBV28 to TRBJ1-1, with TRBD1 as a possible D gene (6 bases). V lost 2 bases and J 11 bases, leaving 18 bases between the germline ends. This CDR3 has 14 residues. Germline V gene sequence: CDR1 MDHEN, CDR2 SYDVKM. The CDR3 region has the DNA TGTGCCAGCAGTTTAAGACACGTCAGGGGTGGGGCTTTCTTT. Amino acid sequence: CASSLRHVRGGAFF.

V gene TRBV7-3 combines with J gene TRBJ1-1; tentative D call: TRBD1 (5 bases). The CDR3 extends over 13 amino acids. Deletions cut 2 bases from V and 1 base from J, with 5 bases between. The germline V gene has CDR1 SGHTA and CDR2 FQGTGA. CDR3 nucleotides: TGTGCCAGCAGCTTAGACAGGAACACTGAAGCTTTCTTT. Protein product: CASSLDRNTEAFF.

This sequence joins TRBV5-4 and TRBJ1-1, with TRBD1 matching 8 bases. The J segment lost 3 bases and the V segment lost 4 bases, leaving 5 bases of the junction unmatched. The CDR3 has 14 amino acids. Per the germline V gene, CDR1 is SGHNT and CDR2 is YYREEE (reference sequence). CDR3 sequence reads: CASSLDRGDTEAFF. The CDR3 DNA follows: TGTGCCAGCAGCCTAGACAGGGGAGACACTGAAGCTTTCTTT.

This clone is a singleton in its sample. The chain carries TRBV5-4 and TRBJ2-3; the D is unclear. The CDR3 runs to 13 residues. V was cut by 4 bases and J by 1 base, with 7 bases left in between. Germline CDR1 reads SGHNT; CDR2 reads YYREEE (reference sequence). CDR3 in amino acids: CASSATGTDTQYF. CDR3 DNA: TGTGCCAGCAGCGCGACGGGCACAGATACGCAGTATTTT.

The rearrangement links TRBV2 to TRBJ1-3, with D perhaps TRBD1 (5 bases). This CDR3 has 14 residues. V lost 3 bases and J lost 3, with 9 bases in between. The V gene's germline CDR1 is SNHLY and CDR2 FYNNEI. The CDR3 is CASSEGLSGNTIYF. The CDR3 coding sequence is TGTGCCAGCAGTGAGGGGCTAAGTGGAAACACCATATATTTT.

The gene calls are TRBV18 and TRBJ2-7; the D gene is possibly TRBD1 (6 bases). Germline lookup yields CDR1 KGHSH and CDR2 LQKENI. The CDR3 runs 14 residues. V lost 6 bases and J 3 bases, leaving 15 bases between the germline ends. CDR3 amino acids: CASSPERTDYEQYF. CDR3 sequence (DNA): TGTGCCAGCTCTCCGGAAAGGACAGACTACGAGCAGTACTTC.

The rearrangement links TRBV2 to TRBJ1-5, with D unclear. Trimming took 6 bases from V and 0 from J, leaving 12 bases between them. The CDR3 is 15 residues long. In germline, CDR1 is SNHLY, CDR2 FYNNEI. CDR3 sequence (DNA): TGTGCCAGCAGGAGGTTGCCCGATAGCAATCAGCCCCAGCATTTT. This gives the protein CASRRLPDSNQPQHF.

The V call is TRBV28, the J call TRBJ2-7; 7 bases are a match to TRBD1. Germline CDR1 MDHEN, CDR2 SYDVKM. Trimming removed 5 bases from V and 5 bases from J; junction bases left unmatched: 6. The CDR3 consists of 13 residues. The DNA of the CDR3 is TGTGCCAGCAGTCGAGGGACAGAAAACGAGCAGTACTTC. As protein: CASSRGTENEQYF.

The CDR3 nucleotides are TGTGCCAGTTTTAAACCGGGTCGAGTCACAGATGGTACGCAGTATTTT. As protein: CASFKPGRVTDGTQYF. V gene TRBV28 combines with J gene TRBJ2-3, with D hard to call. V was trimmed by 9 bases and J by 8 bases, leaving 27 bases between them. CDR1 and CDR2 from the germline V gene are MDHEN and SYDVKM. The CDR3 totals 16 residues.

V is TRBV28 and J is TRBJ1-5; 8 positions agree with TRBD1. The CDR3 spans 15 residues. Germline V gene sequence: CDR1 MDHEN, CDR2 SYDVKM. The trim removed 3 bases at V and 4 bases at J, leaving 5 bases unmatched. CDR3 bases: TGTGCCAGCAGTTTGGCCGGGACAGGTAATCAGCCCCAGCATTTT. Amino acid sequence: CASSLAGTGNQPQHF. The full variable domain, its missing parts supplied by reference TRBV28 and TRBJ1-5, is DVKVTQSSRYLVKRTGEKVFLECVQDMDHENMFWYRQDPGLGLRLIYFSYDVKMKEKGDIPEGYSVSREKKERFSLILESASTNQTSMYLCASSLAGTGNQPQHFGDGTRLSIL.

This chain links TRBV7-9 with TRBJ1-4, with TRBD1 identical over 9 bases. The ends lost 5 bases at V and 7 bases at J; junction bases unmatched: 8. Germline CDR1 reads SEHNR; CDR2 reads FQNEAQ (reference sequence). This CDR3 has 15 amino acids. CDR3 in DNA: TGTGCCAGCAGCCAAACAGGGGGCGCAGGTGAAAAACTGTTTTTT. Its translation is CASSQTGGAGEKLFF. The full variable domain, rest sourced from reference TRBV7-9 and TRBJ1-4, is DTGVSQNPRHKITKRGQNVTFRCDPISEHNRLYWYRQTLGQGPEFLTYFQNEAQLEKSRLLSDRFSAERPKGSFSTLEIQRTEQGDSAMYLCASSQTGGAGEKLFFGSGTQLSVL.

This clone was observed once. This rearrangement joins TRBV19 to TRBJ2-7; D is perhaps TRBD2 (6 bases). Trimming removed 0 bases from V and 3 bases from J, with 6 bases in between. Per germline, CDR1 LNHDA and CDR2 SQIVND (reference sequence). The CDR3 consists of 13 residues. The chain's CDR3 is CASSIEGGYEQYF. The CDR3 nucleotides are TGTGCCAGTAGTATAGAGGGGGGCTACGAGCAGTACTTC.

Here the CDR3 DNA reads TGTGCCAGCAGTTTAGGGGGAACGAACACTGAAGCTTTCTTT. This sequence encodes CASSLGGTNTEAFF. V and J are TRBV27 and TRBJ1-1; D is perhaps TRBD1 (5 bases). The CDR3 length is 14 residues. V lost 2 bases and J lost 1, with 8 bases in between. CDR1 and CDR2 from the germline V gene are MNHEY and SMNVEV (reference sequence).

This clone was detected only a few times. The CDR3 reads CASSRPDGRPGELFF. DNA for the CDR3: TGTGCCAGCAGTCGCCCGGACGGAAGGCCCGGGGAGCTGTTTTTT. The chain has TRBV28 and TRBJ2-2; no clear D gene. The CDR3 contains 15 residues. The V gene's germline CDR1 is MDHEN and CDR2 SYDVKM. Trimming left V 5 bases short and J 6 bases short, with 16 bases between.

A single count supports this clone. The chain couples TRBV16 to TRBJ1-5, with a tentative D call TRBD1 (5 bases). The ends were cut back, 4 bases at V and 6 bases at J, with 16 bases in the middle. CDR1 is KGHSY, CDR2 FQNENV, per germline. There are 15 residues in the CDR3. CDR3 amino acids: CASSPSSGRGQPQHF. DNA of the CDR3: TGTGCCAGCAGCCCTTCCTCAGGGAGAGGTCAGCCCCAGCATTTT.

This clone was counted a few times. The J gene is TRBJ2-7, the V gene TRBV10-2, with D perhaps matching TRBD1 or TRBD2 (5 bases each). V was shortened by 2 bases and J by 8 bases, with 13 bases between the two germline ends. The CDR3 has 13 amino acids. Germline V gene data show CDR1 as WSHSY and CDR2 as SAAADI. The CDR3 here is CASSERGHFKQYF. DNA for the CDR3: TGCGCCAGCAGTGAGCGGGGCCACTTCAAGCAGTACTTC.

This clone is a singleton in its sample. Distinct nucleotide sequences in the sample also encode this CDR3. The gene calls are TRBV11-2 and TRBJ2-7, with unresolved D. This CDR3 comprises 11 residues. Germline V gene sequence: CDR1 SGHAT, CDR2 FQNNGV. Between the trimmed V and J ends, which lost 0 bases and 4 bases, there was a span of 1 base. CDR3 protein: CASSLEYEQYF. The CDR3 bases are TGTGCCAGCAGCTTAGAATACGAGCAGTACTTC.

This chain links TRBV5-1 with TRBJ1-1, with 8 bases aligning to TRBD1. V gave up 0 bases and J gave up 5 bases; unmatched junction bases: 9. CDR3 length: 16 amino acids. CDR1 SGHRS and CDR2 YFSETQ come from the germline V gene. The CDR3: CASSLAKTGAGTEAFF. As DNA, the CDR3 is TGCGCCAGCAGCTTGGCCAAGACAGGGGCAGGTACTGAAGCTTTCTTT.

This sequence joins TRBV10-2 and TRBJ1-2; TRBD1 matches 7 bases. This CDR3 comprises 14 residues. After removal of 4 bases from V and 6 bases from J, the junction contained 8 bases not matched to a gene. Germline V CDR1 and CDR2: WSHSY, SAAADI. CDR3 coding DNA: TGCGCCAGCAGTGCTACCGACAGGGTCGATGGCTACACCTTC. It translates to CASSATDRVDGYTF.